This TCR beta chain was identified during a study of cytomegalovirus exposure and HLA in healthy donors. About this clone itself: Its antigen is not known.

CDR3 size: 15 residues. Germline trimming cut 5 bases from V and 2 bases from J; bases unmatched to any gene: 6. CDR1 MNHNS and CDR2 SASEGT come from the germline V gene. General study points: Excluded: some indistinguishable V segments such as TRBV6-2 and TRBV6-3. Later work found that TCR association rates differed between HLA loci; DRB1 had the most and HLA-C the fewest. It has been reported that TCR beta sequences accurately predicted the HLA-A and HLA-B alleles of most subjects. The authors judged a highly shared variant cluster likely a sequencing artifact.

The primer mix had 60 Vbeta and 13 Jbeta primers. The repertoire was sequenced with immunoSEQ multiplex PCR; TCRdb's copy has only in-frame clones and lacks some. The data contain roughly 190,000 clones, about four fifths of them singletons. The source of this sequence is a woman in her fifties or sixties in good health and CMV-seropositive. This chain connects TRBV6-1 to TRBJ1-2; TRBD1 matches at 9 bases. The specimen was PBMCs. The CDR3 coding sequence is TGTGCCAGCAGTCGCGACAGGGGGTTGAACTATGGCTACACCTTC. It specifies CASSRDRGLNYGYTF.